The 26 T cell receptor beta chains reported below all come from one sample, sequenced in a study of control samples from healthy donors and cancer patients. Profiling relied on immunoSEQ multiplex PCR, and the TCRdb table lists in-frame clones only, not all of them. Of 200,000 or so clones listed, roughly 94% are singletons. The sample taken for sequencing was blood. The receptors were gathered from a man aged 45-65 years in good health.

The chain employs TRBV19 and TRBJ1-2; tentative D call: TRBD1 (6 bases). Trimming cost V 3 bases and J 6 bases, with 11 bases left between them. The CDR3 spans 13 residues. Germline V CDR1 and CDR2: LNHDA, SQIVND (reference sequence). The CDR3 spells CASSIRTENGYTF. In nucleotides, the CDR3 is TGTGCCAGTAGTATCAGGACAGAGAATGGCTACACCTTC. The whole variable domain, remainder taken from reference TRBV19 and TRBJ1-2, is DGGITQSPKYLFRKEGQNVTLSCEQNLNHDAMYWYRQDPGQGLRLIYYSQIVNDFQKGDIAEGYSVSREKKESFPLTVTSAQKNPTAFYLCASSIRTENGYTFGSGTRLTVV.

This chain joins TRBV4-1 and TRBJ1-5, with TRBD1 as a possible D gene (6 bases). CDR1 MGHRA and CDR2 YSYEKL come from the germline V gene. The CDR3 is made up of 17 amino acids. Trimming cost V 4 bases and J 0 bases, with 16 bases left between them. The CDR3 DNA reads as TGCGCCAGCAGCCTTGCTTACAGGGATTATAGCAATCAGCCCCAGCATTTT. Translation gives CASSLAYRDYSNQPQHF.

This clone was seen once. CDR3 nucleotide sequence: TGTGCCAGCAGTGAGCTAGGGACAGCCTACGAGCAGTACTTC. Translation gives CASSELGTAYEQYF. The J gene is TRBJ2-7, the V gene TRBV6-1, with 7 bases matching TRBD1. CDR3 length: 14 amino acids. Germline V gene lookup returns CDR1 MNHNS and CDR2 SASEGT. V was clipped by 3 bases and J by 2 bases; unmatched bases: 4.

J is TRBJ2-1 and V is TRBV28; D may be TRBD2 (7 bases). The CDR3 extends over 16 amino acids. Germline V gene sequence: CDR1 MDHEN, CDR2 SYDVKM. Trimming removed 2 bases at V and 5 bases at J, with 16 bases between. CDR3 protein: CASSLVQGAGNNEQFF. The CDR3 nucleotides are TGTGCCAGCAGTTTAGTACAGGGAGCGGGGAACAATGAGCAGTTCTTC. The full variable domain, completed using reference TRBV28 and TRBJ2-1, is DVKVTQSSRYLVKRTGEKVFLECVQDMDHENMFWYRQDPGLGLRLIYFSYDVKMKEKGDIPEGYSVSREKKERFSLILESASTNQTSMYLCASSLVQGAGNNEQFFGPGTRLTVL.

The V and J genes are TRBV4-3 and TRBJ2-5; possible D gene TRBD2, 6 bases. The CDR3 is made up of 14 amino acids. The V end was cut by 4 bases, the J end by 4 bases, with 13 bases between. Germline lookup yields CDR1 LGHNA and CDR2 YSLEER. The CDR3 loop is CASSRQLAGETQYF. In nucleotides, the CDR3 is TGCGCCAGCAGCCGACAACTAGCAGGAGAGACCCAGTACTTC.

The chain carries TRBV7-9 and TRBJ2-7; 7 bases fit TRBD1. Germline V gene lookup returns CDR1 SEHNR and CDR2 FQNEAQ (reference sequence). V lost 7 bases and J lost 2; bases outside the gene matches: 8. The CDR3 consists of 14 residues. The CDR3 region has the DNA TGTGCCAGCACCAAACTTACAGGGGCCTACGAGCAGTACTTC. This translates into CASTKLTGAYEQYF.

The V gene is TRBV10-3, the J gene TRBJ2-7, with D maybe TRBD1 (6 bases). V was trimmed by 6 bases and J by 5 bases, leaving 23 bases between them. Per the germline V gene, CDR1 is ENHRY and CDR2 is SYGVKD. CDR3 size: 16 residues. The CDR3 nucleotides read TGTGCCATCAGCAAAAGGAAATCCTGGACAGACCACGAGCAGTACGTC. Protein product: CAISKRKSWTDHEQYV.

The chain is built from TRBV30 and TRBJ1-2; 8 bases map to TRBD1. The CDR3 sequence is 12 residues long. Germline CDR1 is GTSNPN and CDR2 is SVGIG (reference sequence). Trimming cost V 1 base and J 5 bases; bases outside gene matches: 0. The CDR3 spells CAWSGQGYGYTF. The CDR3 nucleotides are TGTGCCTGGAGTGGACAGGGGTATGGCTACACCTTC. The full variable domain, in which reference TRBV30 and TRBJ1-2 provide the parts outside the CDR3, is SQTIHQWPATLVQPVGSPLSLECTVEGTSNPNLYWYRQAAGRGLQLLFYSVGIGQISSEVPQNLSASRPQDRQFILSSKKLLLSDSGFYLCAWSGQGYGYTFGSGTRLTVV.

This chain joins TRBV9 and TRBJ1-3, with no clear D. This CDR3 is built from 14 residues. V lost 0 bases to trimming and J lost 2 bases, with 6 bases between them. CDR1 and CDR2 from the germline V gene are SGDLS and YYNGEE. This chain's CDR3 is CASSVDRAGNTIYF. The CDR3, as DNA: TGTGCCAGCAGCGTAGATAGAGCTGGAAACACCATATATTTT.

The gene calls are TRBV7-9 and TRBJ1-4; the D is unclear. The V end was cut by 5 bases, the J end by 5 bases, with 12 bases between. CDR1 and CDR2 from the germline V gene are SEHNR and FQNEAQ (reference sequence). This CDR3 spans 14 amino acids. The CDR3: CASSPKRGNEKLFF. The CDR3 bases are TGTGCCAGCAGCCCGAAGCGGGGAAATGAAAAACTGTTTTTT.

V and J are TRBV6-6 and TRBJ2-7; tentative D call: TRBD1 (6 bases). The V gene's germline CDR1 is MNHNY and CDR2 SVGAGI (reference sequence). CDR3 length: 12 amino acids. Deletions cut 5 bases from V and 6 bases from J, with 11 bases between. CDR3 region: CASSTGWAEQYF. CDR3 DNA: TGTGCCAGCAGTACAGGGTGGGCCGAGCAGTACTTC.

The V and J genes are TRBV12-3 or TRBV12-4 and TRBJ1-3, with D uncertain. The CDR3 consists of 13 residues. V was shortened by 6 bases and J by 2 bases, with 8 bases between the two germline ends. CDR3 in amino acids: CASSHRAGNTIYF. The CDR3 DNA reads TGTGCCAGCAGCCATAGAGCTGGAAACACCATATATTTT.

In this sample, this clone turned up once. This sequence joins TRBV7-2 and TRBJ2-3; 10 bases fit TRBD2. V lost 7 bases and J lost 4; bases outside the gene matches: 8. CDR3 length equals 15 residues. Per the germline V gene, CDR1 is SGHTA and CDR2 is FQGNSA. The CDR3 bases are TGTGCCAGCACCCCCCAAGCGGGGGGGTCAGATACGCAGTATTTT. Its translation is CASTPQAGGSDTQYF.

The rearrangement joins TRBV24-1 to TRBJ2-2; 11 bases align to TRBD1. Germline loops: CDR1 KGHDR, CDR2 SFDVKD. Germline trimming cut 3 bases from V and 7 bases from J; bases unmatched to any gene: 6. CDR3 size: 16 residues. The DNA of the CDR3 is TGTGCCACCAGTGATGTCGGACAGGGGGCGGTCGGGGAGCTGTTTTTT. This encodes CATSDVGQGAVGELFF.

The chain's CDR3 is CASSPPGQGHTEAFF. CDR3 in DNA: TGTGCCAGCAGTCCTCCGGGACAGGGCCACACTGAAGCTTTCTTT. This rearrangement joins TRBV28 to TRBJ1-1, with 9 bases fitting TRBD1. The CDR3 loop spans 15 amino acids. V lost 5 bases and J lost 3; bases outside the gene matches: 7. The germline V gene encodes CDR1 MDHEN and CDR2 SYDVKM.

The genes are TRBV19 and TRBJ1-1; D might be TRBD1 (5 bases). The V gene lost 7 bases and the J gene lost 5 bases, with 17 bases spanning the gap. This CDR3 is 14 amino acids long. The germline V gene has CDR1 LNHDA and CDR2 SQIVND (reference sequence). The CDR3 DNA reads TGTGCCAGTACGGGCAGGGAGGTATCGACTGAAGCTTTCTTT. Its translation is CASTGREVSTEAFF.

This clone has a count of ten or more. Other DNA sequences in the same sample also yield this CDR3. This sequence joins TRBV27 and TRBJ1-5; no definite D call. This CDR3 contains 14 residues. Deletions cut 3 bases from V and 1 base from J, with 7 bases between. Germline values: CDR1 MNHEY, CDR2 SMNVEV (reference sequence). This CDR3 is CASSLGGSNQPQHF. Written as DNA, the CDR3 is TGTGCCAGCAGTTTGGGAGGAAGCAATCAGCCCCAGCATTTT.

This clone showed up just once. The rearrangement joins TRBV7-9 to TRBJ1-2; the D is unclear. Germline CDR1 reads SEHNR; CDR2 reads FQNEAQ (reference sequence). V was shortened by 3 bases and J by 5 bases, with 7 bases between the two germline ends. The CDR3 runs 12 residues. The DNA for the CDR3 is TGTGCCAGCAGCTTCGAGGGATATGGCTACACCTTC. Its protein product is CASSFEGYGYTF.

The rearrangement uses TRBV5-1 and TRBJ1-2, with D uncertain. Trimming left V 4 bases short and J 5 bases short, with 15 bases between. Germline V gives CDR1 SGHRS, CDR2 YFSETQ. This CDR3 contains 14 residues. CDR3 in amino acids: CASSPDGSSYGYTF. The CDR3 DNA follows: TGCGCCAGCAGCCCGGACGGAAGTAGTTATGGCTACACCTTC.

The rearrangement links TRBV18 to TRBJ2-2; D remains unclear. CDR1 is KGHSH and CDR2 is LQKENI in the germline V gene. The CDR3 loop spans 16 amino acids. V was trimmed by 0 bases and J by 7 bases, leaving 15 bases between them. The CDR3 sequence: CASSPPISSLHGELFF. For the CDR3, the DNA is TGTGCCAGCTCACCACCTATTTCGAGTTTGCACGGGGAGCTGTTTTTT.

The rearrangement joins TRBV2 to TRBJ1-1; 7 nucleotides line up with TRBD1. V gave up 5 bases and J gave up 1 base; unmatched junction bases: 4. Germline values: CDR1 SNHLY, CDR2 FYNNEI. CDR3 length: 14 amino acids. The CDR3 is CASSSRQGNTEAFF. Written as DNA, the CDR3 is TGTGCCAGCAGTTCGAGACAGGGGAACACTGAAGCTTTCTTT.

CDR3 DNA sequence: TGTGCCAGCAGCCAAGAACAGGGCAGGGGATGGACAGATACGCAGTATTTT. This sequence encodes CASSQEQGRGWTDTQYF. V and J are TRBV4-2 and TRBJ2-3; D perhaps matches TRBD1 (6 bases). The CDR3 length is 17 residues. Germline assignment: CDR1 LGHNA and CDR2 YNFKEQ. V shed 0 bases and J shed 3 bases, with 16 bases lying between them.

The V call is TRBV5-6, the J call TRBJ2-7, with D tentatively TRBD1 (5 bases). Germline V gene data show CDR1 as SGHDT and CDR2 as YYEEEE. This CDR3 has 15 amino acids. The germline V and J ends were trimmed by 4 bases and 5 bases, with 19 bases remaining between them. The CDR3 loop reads CASSRLEGRQNEQYF. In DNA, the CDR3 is TGTGCCAGCAGCCGGCTGGAAGGTAGACAGAACGAGCAGTACTTC.

CDR3 residues: CASSPEIPRGGNQPQHF. CDR3 nucleotide sequence: TGTGCCAGCTCACCAGAGATCCCCAGGGGCGGCAATCAGCCCCAGCATTTT. The chain links TRBV18 to TRBJ1-5, with TRBD1 as a possible D gene (6 bases). CDR1 and CDR2 from the germline V gene are KGHSH and LQKENI. The CDR3 covers 17 residues. V shed 2 bases and J shed 2 bases, with 16 bases lying between them.

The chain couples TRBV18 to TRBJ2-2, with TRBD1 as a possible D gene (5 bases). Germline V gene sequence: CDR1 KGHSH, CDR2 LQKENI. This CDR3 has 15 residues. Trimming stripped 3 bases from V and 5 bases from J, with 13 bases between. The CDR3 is CASSPPQVGTGELFF. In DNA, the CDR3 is TGTGCCAGCTCACCGCCACAGGTCGGGACCGGGGAGCTGTTTTTT. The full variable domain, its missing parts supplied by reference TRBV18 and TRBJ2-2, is NAGVMQNPRHLVRRRGQEARLRCSPMKGHSHVYWYRQLPEEGLKFMVYLQKENIIDESGMPKERFSAEFPKEGPSILRIQQVVRGDSAAYFCASSPPQVGTGELFFGEGSRLTVL.

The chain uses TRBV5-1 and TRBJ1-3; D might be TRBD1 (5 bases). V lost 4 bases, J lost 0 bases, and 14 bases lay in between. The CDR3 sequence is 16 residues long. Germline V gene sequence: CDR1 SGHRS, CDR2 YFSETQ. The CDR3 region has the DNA TGCGCCAGCAGCCGGACACGGACCTTCTCTGGAAACACCATATATTTT. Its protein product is CASSRTRTFSGNTIYF.